This is a list of T cell receptor beta chains from one sample in a study of CD8 T cells in Susac syndrome. TCRdb used MiXCR to reprocess the immunoSEQ multiplex PCR reads, holding one entry per CDR3 protein. The sample carries around 130,000 distinct CDR3 sequences, around 96% recorded once. The material sequenced was CD4+ T cells from PBMCs. Receptors were obtained from a human donor with multiple sclerosis. The CDR3 runs from the conserved cysteine through the conserved F or W. The D gene is left open where the match is weak. The listing skips clone size in some rows; elsewhere it reads once, few, many or a size class.

abundance	len	v_gene	d_gene	j_gene	CDR3aa	CDR3nt
-	14	TRBV5-1	-	TRBJ2-5	CASSPSRGEETQYF	TGCGCCAGCAGCCCGTCCCGAGGAGAGGAGACCCAGTACTTC
-	11	TRBV30	-	TRBJ2-5	CAWSPKETQYF	TGTGCCTGGAGCCCCAAAGAGACCCAGTACTTC
-	15	TRBV12-3/TRBV12-4	-	TRBJ2-7	CASSLDLGTDYEQYF	TGTGCCAGCAGTCTCGACCTTGGGACTGATTACGAGCAGTACTTC
-	14	TRBV30	-	TRBJ2-2	CAWSVVQSTGELFF	TGTGCCTGGAGTGTGGTACAAAGCACCGGGGAGCTGTTTTTT
-	16	TRBV7-9	-	TRBJ1-5	CASSLIGGRVNQPQHF	TGTGCCAGCAGCTTAATTGGGGGACGAGTCAATCAGCCCCAGCATTTT
-	14	TRBV7-8	TRBD2	TRBJ2-1	CASSRTRIYNEQFF	TGTGCCAGCAGCCGGACTAGGATTTACAATGAGCAGTTCTTC
-	15	TRBV3-1	-	TRBJ1-5	CASSLGPNFNQPQHF	TGTGCCAGCAGCCTCGGACCGAACTTCAATCAGCCCCAGCATTTT
-	16	TRBV12-3/TRBV12-4	TRBD1	TRBJ2-3	CASSHYRTGSTDTQYF	TGTGCCAGCAGTCACTATAGGACAGGGAGCACAGATACGCAGTATTTT
-	15	TRBV5-4	-	TRBJ2-2	CASSLSRANTGELFF	TGTGCCAGCAGCTTGTCCAGGGCGAACACCGGGGAGCTGTTTTTT
-	14	TRBV6-5	TRBD1	TRBJ2-5	CASRLDRVVQTQYF	TGTGCCAGCAGATTGGACAGGGTCGTTCAGACCCAGTACTTC
few	13	TRBV6-1	-	TRBJ2-7	CASSRTASYEQYF	TGTGCCAGCAGTCGGACAGCCTCCTACGAGCAGTACTTC
-	14	TRBV5-1	-	TRBJ2-5	CASSLFGRQETQYF	TGCGCCAGCAGCTTGTTCGGGCGGCAAGAGACCCAGTACTTC
-	13	TRBV23-1	-	TRBJ1-6	CATAVTVDSPLHF	TGCGCCACAGCAGTCACGGTAGATTCACCCCTCCACTTT
-	14	TRBV14	TRBD1	TRBJ1-2	CASSQGQGVRGYTF	TGTGCCAGCAGCCAGGGACAGGGGGTTCGTGGCTACACCTTC
-	15	TRBV4-3	-	TRBJ2-3	CASSQDGVATDTQYF	TGCGCCAGCAGCCAAGATGGGGTAGCAACAGATACGCAGTATTTT
-	15	TRBV4-1	TRBD1	TRBJ2-5	CASSRSGQDQETQYF	TGCGCCAGCAGCCGCTCGGGACAGGACCAAGAGACCCAGTACTTC
-	13	TRBV29-1	TRBD1	TRBJ1-1	CSAATGGNTEAFF	TGCAGCGCAGCGACAGGGGGTAACACTGAAGCTTTCTTT
-	17	TRBV7-2	TRBD1	TRBJ2-4	CASSPRDSRISQNIQYF	TGTGCCAGCAGCCCCCGGGACAGCCGTATCAGTCAAAACATTCAGTACTTC
-	16	TRBV5-6	TRBD2	TRBJ2-7	CASSSISDGGIYEQYF	TGTGCCAGCAGCTCCATCTCCGACGGGGGGATCTACGAGCAGTACTTC
-	11	TRBV6-2/TRBV6-3	-	TRBJ2-1	CASNQGGEQFF	TGTGCCAGCAACCAGGGAGGAGAGCAGTTCTTC
once	16	TRBV6-6	TRBD1	TRBJ2-2	CASSPQGATNTGELFF	TGTGCCAGCAGCCCTCAGGGGGCCACGAACACCGGGGAGCTGTTTTTT
-	16	TRBV20-1	TRBD1	TRBJ2-5	CSAGPMGQGAGETQYF	TGCAGTGCTGGACCAATGGGACAGGGGGCCGGAGAGACCCAGTACTTC
-	16	TRBV5-1	-	TRBJ1-3	CASSRTAILSGNTIYF	TGCGCCAGCAGTCGGACAGCAATCCTCTCTGGAAACACCATATATTTT
-	16	TRBV5-6	TRBD2	TRBJ2-7	CASSLTGTSGNYEQYF	TGTGCCAGCAGCTTAACCGGGACTAGCGGGAACTACGAGCAGTACTTC
few	11	TRBV28	-	TRBJ1-1	CASRVNTEAFF	TGTGCCAGCAGGGTGAACACTGAAGCTTTCTTT
-	14	TRBV2	-	TRBJ2-7	CASREGQIPYEQYF	TGTGCCAGCAGGGAGGGACAGATCCCCTACGAGCAGTACTTC
-	15	TRBV30	TRBD2	TRBJ2-5	CAWSAPGLARETQYF	TGTGCCTGGAGTGCCCCGGGACTAGCGAGGGAGACCCAGTACTTC
-	15	TRBV23-1	TRBD1	TRBJ1-1	CASRPTSGQGNEAFF	TGCGCCAGCAGGCCCACTTCGGGACAGGGAAATGAAGCTTTCTTT
-	13	TRBV3-1	-	TRBJ2-3	CASSPSRTDTQYF	TGTGCCAGCAGCCCCTCACGGACAGATACGCAGTATTTT
-	15	TRBV23-1	-	TRBJ1-5	CASSPGQYSNQPQHF	TGCGCCAGCAGTCCCGGACAATATAGCAATCAGCCCCAGCATTTT
-	15	TRBV5-6	-	TRBJ1-1	CASTLTGAGVTEAFF	TGTGCCAGCACCCTTACAGGCGCGGGTGTCACTGAAGCTTTCTTT
-	16	TRBV5-1	-	TRBJ2-3	CASSSEDPTRTDTQYF	TGCGCCAGCAGTTCCGAAGACCCTACCCGCACAGATACGCAGTATTTT
-	16	TRBV3-1	-	TRBJ2-2	CASSQAKQAATGELFF	TGTGCCAGCAGCCAAGCCAAGCAAGCGGCCACCGGGGAGCTGTTTTTT
-	15	TRBV3-1	-	TRBJ2-5	CASSQDGLGRETQYF	TGTGCCAGCAGCCAAGATGGTCTAGGACGAGAGACCCAGTACTTC
once	13	TRBV20-1	TRBD2	TRBJ2-4	CSASGRAKNIQYF	TGCAGTGCTAGCGGGAGGGCCAAAAACATTCAGTACTTC
-	13	TRBV30	-	TRBJ1-2	CAWSVRGYYGYTF	TGTGCCTGGAGTGTACGGGGGTACTATGGCTACACCTTC
-	14	TRBV24-1	-	TRBJ2-1	CATSDPGSYNEQFF	TGTGCCACCAGTGACCCGGGTTCCTACAATGAGCAGTTCTTC
once	12	TRBV2	-	TRBJ2-3	CASQYITDTQYF	TGTGCCAGCCAGTATATCACAGATACGCAGTATTTT
-	14	TRBV28	TRBD1	TRBJ1-6	CASSWGQHNSPLHF	TGTGCCAGCAGTTGGGGACAGCATAATTCACCCCTCCACTTT
-	15	TRBV15	-	TRBJ2-3	CATSRGAKVTDTQYF	TGTGCCACCAGCAGAGGGGCCAAAGTCACAGATACGCAGTATTTT
-	16	TRBV6-1	-	TRBJ2-5	CASSGRRQAQGETQYF	TGTGCCAGCAGTGGCCGTAGACAGGCTCAGGGGGAGACCCAGTACTTC
-	14	TRBV24-1	TRBD1	TRBJ2-3	CATRGDRSTDTQYF	TGTGCCACCAGGGGGGACAGAAGCACAGATACGCAGTATTTT
-	17	TRBV4-1	TRBD2	TRBJ2-7	CASSPAGTSVRTYEQYF	TGCGCCAGCAGCCCCGCCGGGACTAGCGTCCGAACCTACGAGCAGTACTTC
-	12	TRBV28	-	TRBJ2-7	CASSLMGREQYF	TGTGCCAGCAGTCTGATGGGTCGAGAGCAGTACTTC
-	14	TRBV11-2	-	TRBJ2-3	CASSLGDSTDTQYF	TGTGCCAGCAGCTTAGGGGACTCCACAGATACGCAGTATTTT
-	14	TRBV2	-	TRBJ2-1	CASRPTRSGNEQFF	TGTGCCAGCCGACCGACCCGGTCCGGGAATGAGCAGTTCTTC
-	14	TRBV3-1	TRBD1	TRBJ2-7	CASSQAGTDHEQYF	TGTGCCAGCAGCCAAGCGGGGACAGACCACGAGCAGTACTTC
-	14	TRBV20-1	TRBD1	TRBJ1-1	CSARARQGSTEAFF	TGCAGTGCTAGAGCCCGACAGGGGAGCACTGAAGCTTTCTTT
-	15	TRBV3-1	-	TRBJ2-1	CASSRIRTAYNEQFF	TGTGCCAGCAGCCGAATTCGAACAGCTTACAATGAGCAGTTCTTC
-	14	TRBV30	-	TRBJ2-7	CAWSVQVISYEQYF	TGTGCCTGGAGTGTACAGGTAATAAGCTACGAGCAGTACTTC
-	13	TRBV7-3	-	TRBJ1-1	CASSAGSNTEAFF	TGTGCCAGCAGCGCCGGGTCGAACACTGAAGCTTTCTTT
-	14	TRBV6-5	TRBD1	TRBJ1-5	CASSTRTGNQPQHF	TGTGCCAGCAGTACCCGGACAGGGAATCAGCCCCAGCATTTT